This entry features one T cell receptor beta chain sequence. The antigen remains undetermined. This entry comes from a study of PD-1 blockade in classical Hodgkin lymphoma. In the study overall: Patients were given intravenous nivolumab, 3 mg/kg, every 2 weeks. Findings of the study overall: Nivolumab starters within 1 year of ASCT were excluded. Complete responders entered with baseline diversity on par with newly diagnosed patients, the results showed. Relative to healthy donors, newly diagnosed patients reportedly had lower baseline TCR diversity, which was reported as lower still in relapsed/refractory patients.

The CDR3 consists of 14 residues. Germline lookup yields CDR1 SGHTA and CDR2 FQGNSA. V lost 3 bases to trimming and J lost 0 bases, with 7 bases between them. The protocol was immunoSEQ multiplex PCR, while the TCRdb copy is restricted to in-frame clones and leaves out a portion. The table records 20,000 to 30,000 clones, roughly 80% of them present only once. No patient escaped relapse after autologous stem cell transplantation, and brentuximab vedotin exposure varied. This chain links TRBV7-2 with TRBJ2-3; perhaps D is TRBD1 or TRBD2 (5 bases each). This material consisted of peripheral blood mononuclear cells (PBMCs), taken at baseline. This receptor was identified in a human donor with classical Hodgkin lymphoma. CDR3 amino acids: CASSFRDSTDTQYF. For the CDR3, the DNA is TGTGCCAGCAGCTTTCGGGACAGCACAGATACGCAGTATTTT.